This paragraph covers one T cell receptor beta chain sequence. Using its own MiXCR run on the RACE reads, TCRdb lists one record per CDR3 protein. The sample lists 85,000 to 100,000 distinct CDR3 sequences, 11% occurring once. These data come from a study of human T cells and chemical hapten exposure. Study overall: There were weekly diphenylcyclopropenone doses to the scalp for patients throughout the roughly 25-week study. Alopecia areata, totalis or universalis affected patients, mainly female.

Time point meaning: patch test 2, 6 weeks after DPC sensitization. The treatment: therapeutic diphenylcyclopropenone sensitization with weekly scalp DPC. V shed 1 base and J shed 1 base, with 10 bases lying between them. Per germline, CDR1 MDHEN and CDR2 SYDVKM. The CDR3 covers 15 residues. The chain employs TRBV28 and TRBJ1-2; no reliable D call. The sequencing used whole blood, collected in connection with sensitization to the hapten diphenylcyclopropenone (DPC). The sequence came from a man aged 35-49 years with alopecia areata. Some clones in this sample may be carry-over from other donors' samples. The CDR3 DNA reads TGTGCCAGCAGTTTATCCCACGGAATTAACTATGGCTACACCTTC. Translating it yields CASSLSHGINYGYTF.